The 13 T cell receptor beta chains reported below all come from one sample, sequenced in a study of blood T cell repertoires in COVID-19. Repertoires were generated with immunoSEQ multiplex PCR, while TCRdb's copy carries only in-frame clones and drops some. The table shows 150,000 to 190,000 clones, with about 80% occurring only once. The specimen was PBMCs or T cells enriched from blood (not recorded which). The receptors here all came from a man between 45 and 60 years old who had recovered from COVID-19.

This clone is a singleton in its sample. The rearrangement links TRBV6-5 to TRBJ2-1; 12 bases are shared with TRBD2. CDR1 is MNHEY and CDR2 is SVGAGI in the germline V gene. This CDR3 is built from 15 residues. Trimming took 11 bases from V and 6 from J; bases not matched to a gene: 11. In nucleotides, the CDR3 is TGTGCCTCCCGCCGGACTAGCGGGGACCGCAATGAGCAGTTCTTC. Its protein is CASRRTSGDRNEQFF.

This clone was found once. The chain has TRBV4-3 and TRBJ2-2, with D tentatively TRBD1 (5 bases). CDR3 length: 14 residues. Germline CDR1 and CDR2: LGHNA and YSLEER. Trimming stripped 4 bases from V and 6 bases from J, with 12 bases between. Here the CDR3 DNA reads TGCGCCAGCAGCCTCGGACACGCCGCCGGGGAGCTGTTTTTT. Translating gives CASSLGHAAGELFF.

The rearrangement joins TRBV7-6 to TRBJ1-4; no clear D gene. V was cut by 5 bases and J by 0 bases, with 13 bases left in between. This CDR3 has 16 residues. Germline V gene sequence: CDR1 SGHVS, CDR2 FNYEAQ. CDR3 DNA sequence: TGTGCCAGCAGCCGCCAGGACTATGCAACTAATGAAAAACTGTTTTTT. It is translated as CASSRQDYATNEKLFF.

The chain employs TRBV4-1 and TRBJ1-4, with TRBD1 matching over 9 bases. Looked up from germline, CDR1 is MGHRA and CDR2 is YSYEKL. J gave up 10 bases and V 6 bases, and 12 bases lay outside the gene matches. CDR3 size: 15 residues. In DNA, the CDR3 is TGCGCCAGCAGGCTACACCGGGACAGGGCGGGAAAACTGTTTTTT. Amino acid sequence: CASRLHRDRAGKLFF.

This chain uses TRBV5-6 with TRBJ1-1; D uncertain. V lost 4 bases and J lost 6, with 13 bases in between. Germline lookup yields CDR1 SGHDT and CDR2 YYEEEE. There are 13 residues in the CDR3. CDR3 bases: TGTGCCAGCAGCGATACGCGGAGTCCTGAAGCTTTCTTT. Translating it yields CASSDTRSPEAFF.

This rearrangement joins TRBV7-8 to TRBJ2-1; 9 positions agree with TRBD2. The CDR3 sequence is 15 residues long. The J segment lost 5 bases and the V segment lost 2 bases, leaving 4 bases of the junction unmatched. Germline CDR1 and CDR2: SGHVS and FQNEAQ. The CDR3 DNA is TGTGCCAGCAGCTTACTTGGACTAGCGAACAATGAGCAGTTCTTC. Its translation: CASSLLGLANNEQFF.

The sample holds a few counts of this clone. The CDR3 protein is CASSQGASGETQYF. The CDR3 nucleotides are TGTGCCAGCAGCCAAGGGGCTAGCGGGGAGACCCAGTACTTC. V usage is TRBV3-1 (or the pseudogene TRBV3-2) and J usage is TRBJ2-5; TRBD2 matches at 8 bases. Germline assignment: CDR1 LGHDT and CDR2 YNNKEL (reference sequence). V was pared by 1 base and J by 5 bases, with 3 bases of the junction left unmatched. This CDR3 has 14 amino acids.

V usage is TRBV6-1 and J usage is TRBJ1-5; tentative D call: TRBD1 (6 bases). Looked up from germline, CDR1 is MNHNS and CDR2 is SASEGT. This CDR3 has 13 amino acids. V lost 3 bases, J lost 4 bases, and 7 bases lay in between. CDR3 in amino acids: CASSDRGNQPQHF. The CDR3, as DNA: TGTGCCAGCAGTGACAGGGGAAATCAGCCCCAGCATTTT.

The chain has TRBV18 and TRBJ1-1, with 9 bases matching TRBD1. Germline V gene lookup returns CDR1 KGHSH and CDR2 LQKENI. This CDR3 spans 15 amino acids. Trimming at V came to 6 bases and at J to 4 bases, leaving 9 bases not matched to a gene. DNA of the CDR3: TGTGCCAGCTCCCTGTCACAGGGGGCGAGCACTGAAGCTTTCTTT. Its translation is CASSLSQGASTEAFF. Drawing the rest from reference TRBV18 and TRBJ1-1, the complete variable domain is NAGVMQNPRHLVRRRGQEARLRCSPMKGHSHVYWYRQLPEEGLKFMVYLQKENIIDESGMPKERFSAEFPKEGPSILRIQQVVRGDSAAYFCASSLSQGASTEAFFGQGTRLTVV.

This chain uses TRBV6-1 with TRBJ2-3, with 8 positions matching TRBD2. Germline-derived CDR1 and CDR2 are MNHNS and SASEGT. The V gene end was trimmed by 3 bases and the J gene end by 6 bases; junction bases not matched to a gene: 5. The CDR3 runs to 14 residues. This CDR3 is CASSEGLVPDTQYF. CDR3 nucleotide sequence: TGTGCCAGCAGTGAGGGACTAGTTCCGGATACGCAGTATTTT.

This rearrangement joins TRBV18 to TRBJ2-3; tentative D call: TRBD2 (6 bases). CDR3 size: 17 residues. Trimming left V 3 bases short and J 0 bases short, with 16 bases between. Germline V gives CDR1 KGHSH, CDR2 LQKENI. In nucleotides, the CDR3 is TGTGCCAGCTCACCCCCTCGGGGGAGTCCTAGCACAGATACGCAGTATTTT. Protein: CASSPPRGSPSTDTQYF. The full variable domain, its missing parts supplied by reference TRBV18 and TRBJ2-3, is NAGVMQNPRHLVRRRGQEARLRCSPMKGHSHVYWYRQLPEEGLKFMVYLQKENIIDESGMPKERFSAEFPKEGPSILRIQQVVRGDSAAYFCASSPPRGSPSTDTQYFGPGTRLTVL.

The chain carries TRBV3-1 (or the pseudogene TRBV3-2) and TRBJ2-2; TRBD2 aligns across 8 bases. Germline V gene sequence: CDR1 LGHDT, CDR2 YNNKEL (reference sequence). Trimming removed 4 bases from V and 6 bases from J; junction bases left unmatched: 10. The CDR3 runs to 16 residues. The CDR3: CASSPIAGSGSGELFF. The CDR3 DNA is TGTGCCAGCAGCCCTATAGCGGGGTCAGGGTCCGGGGAGCTGTTTTTT.

This clone has just one count. The V call is TRBV7-8, the J call TRBJ2-3, with 8 bases aligning to TRBD2. The V gene's germline CDR1 is SGHVS and CDR2 FQNEAQ. J was trimmed by 2 bases and V by 3 bases; bases with no gene match: 4. CDR3 length: 15 amino acids. DNA for the CDR3: TGTGCCAGCAGCTTCAGCGGGGGCCACACAGATACGCAGTATTTT. Translated: CASSFSGGHTDTQYF.